This TCR beta chain came from a study of OX40 agonist ivuxolimab in advanced cancers. The study in broad terms: Ivuxolimab, which targeted the costimulatory receptor OX40 (CD134), was an agonistic, fully human IgG2 monoclonal antibody. In the dose-escalation cohort, more than 75% of patients were male, and the mean age was roughly 60 years, with a range of 23 to 79. Among the approximately 54 dose-escalation patients, approximately 20 had hepatocellular carcinoma, 15 or so melanoma, 9 renal cell carcinoma and 9 head and neck cancer. The paper reports the monotherapy dose-escalation portion (N = 52 patients) of the phase I ivuxolimab trial. Partial responses occurred in three dose-escalation patients: two with cutaneous melanoma and one with hepatocellular carcinoma. The purpose of peripheral TCRbeta sequencing was to test whether ivuxolimab changed TCR sequence diversity and led to clonal T-cell expansion. Intravenous ivuxolimab was administered to patients every 2 weeks at six dose levels: 0.01, 0.1, 0.3, 1.5, 3 and 10 mg/kg. Patients were allowed to have had prior anti-PD-1, anti-PD-L1 or anti-CTLA-4 therapy, and approximately 40% of the dose-escalation patients had been treated with checkpoint inhibitors.

CDR1 and CDR2 are drawn from the germline V gene: SGHRS, YFSETQ. The junction carries 9 bases between V and J, which are trimmed by 1 base and 7 bases respectively. CDR3 length: 14 amino acids, cysteine to phenylalanine. CDR3 DNA only is kept here, 42 bases in frame from base 1. General conclusions and limits of the study: In the 0.1-3.0 mg/kg groups, partial responders were among the patients with the lowest normalized peripheral clonal expansion, particularly in CD8+ T cells. The antigen specificity of the clonally expanded peripheral T cells was not determined. After ivuxolimab, CD8+ T cells had more expanded clones than CD4+ T cells on average. At doses of 0.1 to 3.0 mg/kg, clonal expansion of both CD4+ and CD8+ blood T cells was observed from baseline to week 6. Low levels of normalized T-cell clonal expansion were also seen in some patients who did not respond.

Note on this clone: Its antigen remains unidentified. Within one base of it there is no much larger clone, and no base qualities were kept.

The trial excluded patients who had a history of autoimmune disease or who were on systemic immunosuppression. Peripheral blood for TCR sequencing was collected from all dose cohorts at baseline, on cycle 4 day 1, and on cycle 7 day 1. Samples were obtained from an open-label, multicenter, first-in-human phase I dose-escalation trial of ivuxolimab. Adults with locally advanced or metastatic head and neck squamous cell, hepatocellular, melanoma or renal cell carcinoma were enrolled in the trial. Before TCR sequencing, CD4+ and CD8+ T cells were separately sorted from peripheral blood. Genomic DNA was extracted from sorted cells for sequencing of the TCRbeta CDR3 region. The immunoSEQ Assay was used to sequence the TCRbeta CDR3 regions. TCRdb's version of the immuneACCESS table is confined to in-frame rearrangements and falls short of the full clone set. An unresolved V gene accounts for under half of the shortfall where checked; the remainder is of unknown origin. Recorded for this sample are some 60,000 clones; about 85% of them occurred a single time. The ten largest clones take up under 0.4% of the sample.

The sequence was collected from an adult with an advanced solid tumor such as melanoma, head and neck, liver or kidney cancer. This chain joins TRBV5-1 to TRBJ1-6; the D gene is perhaps TRBD1, on 5 matching bases. Here the sequenced sample was CD4+ or CD8+ T cells sorted from blood, taken in a trial of the OX40 agonist ivuxolimab. The CDR3 sequence is CASSLWGSNSPLHF. The base sequence is TGCGCCAGCAGCTTGTGGGGCAGCAATTCACCCCTCCACTTT.